This TCR beta chain was sequenced during a study of T-cell reconstitution after alpha-beta-depleted transplantation in children. Study outcomes and limitations: Reported findings indicate that, about two months after transplant, alpha-beta T cells came from several hundred expanded clones, which were derived from non-depleted graft cells. Most T-cell counts and diversity one year after the transplant came from T cells that were newly produced.

Preparing the TCRbeta library involved the use of unique molecular identifiers. TCRdb analysed the PCR reads with MiXCR anew, one entry per CDR3 protein. The table shows a few hundred thousand distinct CDR3 sequences, with approximately 12% occurring only once. This clonotype showed up just a few times. What it binds is unknown. Germline-derived CDR1 and CDR2 are MDHEN and SYDVKM. The ends were cut back, 5 bases at V and 5 bases at J, with 26 bases in the middle. The CDR3 has 18 residues. The TCR originated in a male patient under 18 who had a stem cell transplant for acute myeloid leukemia, so the T cells may come from the graft donor. This sample comprised PBMCs, mostly from graft donor cells, obtained 360 days after TCRalphabeta/CD19-depleted stem cell transplant. This sequence joins TRBV28 and TRBJ2-3; possible D gene TRBD1, 5 bases. CDR3 protein: CASSPRASTRVGVDTQYF. CDR3 nucleotides: TGTGCCAGCAGTCCGCGAGCGTCTACCAGGGTGGGCGTAGATACGCAGTATTTT. Supplemented by reference TRBV28 and TRBJ2-3, the full variable domain reads DVKVTQSSRYLVKRTGEKVFLECVQDMDHENMFWYRQDPGLGLRLIYFSYDVKMKEKGDIPEGYSVSREKKERFSLILESASTNQTSMYLCASSPRASTRVGVDTQYFGPGTRLTVL.